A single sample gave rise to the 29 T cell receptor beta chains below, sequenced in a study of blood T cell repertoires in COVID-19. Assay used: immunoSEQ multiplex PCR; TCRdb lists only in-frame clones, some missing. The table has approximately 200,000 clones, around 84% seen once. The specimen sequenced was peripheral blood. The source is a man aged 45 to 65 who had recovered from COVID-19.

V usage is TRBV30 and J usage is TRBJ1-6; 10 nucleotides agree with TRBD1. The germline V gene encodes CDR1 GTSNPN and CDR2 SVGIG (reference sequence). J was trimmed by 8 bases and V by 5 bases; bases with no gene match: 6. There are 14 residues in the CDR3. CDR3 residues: CAWDRGLVDSPLHF. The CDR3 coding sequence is TGTGCCTGGGACAGGGGGCTCGTCGATTCACCCCTCCACTTT.

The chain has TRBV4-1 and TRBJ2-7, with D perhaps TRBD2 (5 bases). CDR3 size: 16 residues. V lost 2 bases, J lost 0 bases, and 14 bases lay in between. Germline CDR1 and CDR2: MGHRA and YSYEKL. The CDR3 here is CASSQYRGISSYEQYF. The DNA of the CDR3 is TGCGCCAGCAGCCAATATCGAGGGATAAGCTCCTACGAGCAGTACTTC.

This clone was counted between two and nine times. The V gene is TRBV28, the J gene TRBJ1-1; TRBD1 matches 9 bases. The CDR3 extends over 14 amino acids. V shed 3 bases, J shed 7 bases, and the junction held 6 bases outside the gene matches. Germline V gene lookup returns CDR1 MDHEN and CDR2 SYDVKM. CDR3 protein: CASSFTGGRNEAFF. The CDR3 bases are TGTGCCAGCAGTTTCACAGGGGGCCGGAATGAAGCTTTCTTT.

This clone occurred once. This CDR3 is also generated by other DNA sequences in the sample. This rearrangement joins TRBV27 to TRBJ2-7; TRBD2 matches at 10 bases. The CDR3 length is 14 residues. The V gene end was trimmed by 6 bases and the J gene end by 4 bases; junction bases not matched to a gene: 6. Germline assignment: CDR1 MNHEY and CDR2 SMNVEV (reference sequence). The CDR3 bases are TGTGCCAGCAGCCTTAGCGGGGGGTCATACGAGCAGTACTTC. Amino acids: CASSLSGGSYEQYF.

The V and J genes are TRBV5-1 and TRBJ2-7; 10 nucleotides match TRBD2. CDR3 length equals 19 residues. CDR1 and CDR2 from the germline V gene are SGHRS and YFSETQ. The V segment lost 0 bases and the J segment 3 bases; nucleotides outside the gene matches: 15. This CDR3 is CASSLDSREREGIYYEQYF. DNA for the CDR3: TGCGCCAGCAGCTTGGACTCTCGGGAGCGGGAGGGTATTTACTACGAGCAGTACTTC.

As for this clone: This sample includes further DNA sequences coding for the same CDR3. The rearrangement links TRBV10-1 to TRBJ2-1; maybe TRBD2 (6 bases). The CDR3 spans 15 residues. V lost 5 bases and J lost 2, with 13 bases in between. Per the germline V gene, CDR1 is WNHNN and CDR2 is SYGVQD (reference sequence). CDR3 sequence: CASSPGLTTYNEQFF. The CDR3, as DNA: TGCGCCAGCAGTCCGGGACTCACCACCTACAATGAGCAGTTCTTC.

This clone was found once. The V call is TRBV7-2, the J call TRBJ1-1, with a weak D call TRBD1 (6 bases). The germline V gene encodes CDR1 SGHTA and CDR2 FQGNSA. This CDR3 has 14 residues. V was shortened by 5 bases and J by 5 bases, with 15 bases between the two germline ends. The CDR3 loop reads CASSEYRVWTEAFF. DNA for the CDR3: TGTGCCAGCAGCGAGTACAGGGTGTGGACTGAAGCTTTCTTT. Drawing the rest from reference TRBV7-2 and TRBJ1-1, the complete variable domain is GAGVSQSPSNKVTEKGKDVELRCDPISGHTALYWYRQSLGQGLEFLIYFQGNSAPDKSGLPSDRFSAERTGGSVSTLTIQRTQQEDSAVYLCASSEYRVWTEAFFGQGTRLTVV.

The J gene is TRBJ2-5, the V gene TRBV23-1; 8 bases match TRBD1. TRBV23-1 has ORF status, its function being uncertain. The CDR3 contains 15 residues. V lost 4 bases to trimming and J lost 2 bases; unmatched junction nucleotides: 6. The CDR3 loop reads CASSRHGQGQETQYF. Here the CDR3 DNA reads TGCGCCAGCAGTCGACATGGACAGGGACAAGAGACCCAGTACTTC.

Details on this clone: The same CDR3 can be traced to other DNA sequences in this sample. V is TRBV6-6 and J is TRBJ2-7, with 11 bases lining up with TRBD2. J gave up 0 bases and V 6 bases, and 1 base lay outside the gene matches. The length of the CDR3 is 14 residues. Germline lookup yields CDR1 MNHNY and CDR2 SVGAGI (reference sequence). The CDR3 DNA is TGTGCCAGCAGAGGGACTAGCGGCTCCTACGAGCAGTACTTC. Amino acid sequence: CASRGTSGSYEQYF.

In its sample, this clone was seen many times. CDR3 nucleotide sequence: TGTGCCAGCAGTTTTTCGACAGGGGGCAGGGGTGAGCAGTTCTTC. Translation gives CASSFSTGGRGEQFF. The chain has TRBV27 and TRBJ2-1, with 10 bases identical to TRBD1. J gave up 9 bases and V 3 bases, and 8 bases lay outside the gene matches. Germline CDR1 is MNHEY and CDR2 is SMNVEV (reference sequence). This CDR3 region has 15 residues.

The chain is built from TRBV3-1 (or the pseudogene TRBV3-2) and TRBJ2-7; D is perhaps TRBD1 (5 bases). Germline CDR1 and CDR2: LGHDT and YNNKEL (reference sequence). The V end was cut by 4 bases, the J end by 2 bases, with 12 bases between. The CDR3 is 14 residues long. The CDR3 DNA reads TGTGCCAGCAGCCCTCAGGGTAACGCCTACGAGCAGTACTTC. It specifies CASSPQGNAYEQYF.

This CDR3 is CASSQISGGRGTGELFF. Here the CDR3 DNA reads TGTGCCAGCAGCCAAATCTCAGGGGGCAGGGGCACCGGGGAGCTGTTTTTT. This sequence joins TRBV3-1 (or the pseudogene TRBV3-2) and TRBJ2-2; TRBD1 matches 8 bases. This CDR3 has 17 residues. Losses at the gene ends were 2 bases for V and 4 bases for J; bases not matched to a gene: 9. Looked up from germline, CDR1 is LGHDT and CDR2 is YNNKEL (reference sequence).

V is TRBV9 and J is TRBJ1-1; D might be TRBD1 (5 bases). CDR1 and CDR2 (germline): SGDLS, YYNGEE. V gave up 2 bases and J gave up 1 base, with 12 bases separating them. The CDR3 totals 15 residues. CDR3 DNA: TGTGCCAGCAGCGTTACTCAGGGCGGGAACACTGAAGCTTTCTTT. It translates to CASSVTQGGNTEAFF. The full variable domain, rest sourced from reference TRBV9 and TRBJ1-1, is DSGVTQTPKHLITATGQRVTLRCSPRSGDLSVYWYQQSLDQGLQFLIQYYNGEERAKGNILERFSAQQFPDLHSELNLSSLELGDSALYFCASSVTQGGNTEAFFGQGTRLTVV.

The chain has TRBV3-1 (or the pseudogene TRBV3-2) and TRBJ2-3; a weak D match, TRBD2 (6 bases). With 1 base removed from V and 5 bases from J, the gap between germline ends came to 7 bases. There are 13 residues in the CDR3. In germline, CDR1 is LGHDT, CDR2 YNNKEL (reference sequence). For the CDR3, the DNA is TGTGCCAGCAGCCAAGGGCGGGGAGATACGCAGTATTTT. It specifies CASSQGRGDTQYF.

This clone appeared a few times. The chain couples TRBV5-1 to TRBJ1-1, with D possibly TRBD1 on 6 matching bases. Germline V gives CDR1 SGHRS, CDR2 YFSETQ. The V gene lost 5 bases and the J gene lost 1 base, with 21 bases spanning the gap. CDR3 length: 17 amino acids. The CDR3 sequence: CASSSYVSRGSNTEAFF. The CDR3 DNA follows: TGCGCCAGCAGTTCCTACGTCAGTAGGGGGTCGAACACTGAAGCTTTCTTT.

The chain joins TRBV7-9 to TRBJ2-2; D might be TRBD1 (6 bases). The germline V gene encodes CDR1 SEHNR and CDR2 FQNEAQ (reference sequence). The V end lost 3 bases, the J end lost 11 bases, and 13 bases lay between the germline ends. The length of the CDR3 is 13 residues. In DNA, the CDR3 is TGTGCCAGCAGCTTCTGGGGGCAAGTCGAGCTGTTTTTT. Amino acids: CASSFWGQVELFF.

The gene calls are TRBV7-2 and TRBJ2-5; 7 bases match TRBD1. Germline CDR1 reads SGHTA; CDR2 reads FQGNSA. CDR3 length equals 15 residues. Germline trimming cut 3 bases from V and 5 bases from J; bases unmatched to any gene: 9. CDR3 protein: CASSFPLDRRETQYF. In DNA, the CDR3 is TGTGCCAGCAGCTTTCCCTTGGACAGGAGGGAGACCCAGTACTTC. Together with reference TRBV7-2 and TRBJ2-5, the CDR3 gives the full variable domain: GAGVSQSPSNKVTEKGKDVELRCDPISGHTALYWYRQSLGQGLEFLIYFQGNSAPDKSGLPSDRFSAERTGGSVSTLTIQRTQQEDSAVYLCASSFPLDRRETQYFGPGTRLLVL.

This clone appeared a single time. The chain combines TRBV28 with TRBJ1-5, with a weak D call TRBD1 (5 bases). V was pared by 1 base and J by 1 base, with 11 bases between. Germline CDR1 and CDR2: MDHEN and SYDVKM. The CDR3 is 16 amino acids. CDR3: CASSLFGGRSNQPQHF. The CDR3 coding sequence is TGTGCCAGCAGTTTATTCGGGGGGAGAAGCAATCAGCCCCAGCATTTT. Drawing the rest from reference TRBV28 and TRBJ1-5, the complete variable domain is DVKVTQSSRYLVKRTGEKVFLECVQDMDHENMFWYRQDPGLGLRLIYFSYDVKMKEKGDIPEGYSVSREKKERFSLILESASTNQTSMYLCASSLFGGRSNQPQHFGDGTRLSIL.

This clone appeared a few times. CDR3 coding DNA: TGTGCCAGCAGTACCCGGACTAGCGGGAGGATCTACGAGCAGTACTTC. Its protein product is CASSTRTSGRIYEQYF. The V call is TRBV28, the J call TRBJ2-7; 14 bases align to TRBD2. The germline CDR1 and CDR2 sequences are MDHEN and SYDVKM. Trimming at V came to 5 bases and at J to 3 bases, leaving 6 bases not matched to a gene. The length of the CDR3 is 16 residues.

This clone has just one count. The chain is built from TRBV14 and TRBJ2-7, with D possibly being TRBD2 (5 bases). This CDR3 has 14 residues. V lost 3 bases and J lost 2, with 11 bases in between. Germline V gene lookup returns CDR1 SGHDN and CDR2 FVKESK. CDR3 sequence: CASSHLRTPYEQYF. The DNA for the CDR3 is TGTGCCAGCAGCCACCTTCGGACTCCCTACGAGCAGTACTTC.

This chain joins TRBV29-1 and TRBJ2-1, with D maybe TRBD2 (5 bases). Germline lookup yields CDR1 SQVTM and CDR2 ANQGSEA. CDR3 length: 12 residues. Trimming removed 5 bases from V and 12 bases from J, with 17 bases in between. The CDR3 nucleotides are TGCAGCGTTCCGGCGGGCGTACCTGGGCAGTTCTTC. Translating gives CSVPAGVPGQFF.

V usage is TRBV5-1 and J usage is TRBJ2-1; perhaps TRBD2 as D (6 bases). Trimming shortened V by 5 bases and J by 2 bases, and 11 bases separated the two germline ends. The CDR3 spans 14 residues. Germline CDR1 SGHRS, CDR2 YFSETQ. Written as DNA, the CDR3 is TGCGCCAGCAGAGGCGGGAACCCCTACAATGAGCAGTTCTTC. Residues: CASRGGNPYNEQFF. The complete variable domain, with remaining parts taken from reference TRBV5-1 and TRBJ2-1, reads KAGVTQTPRYLIKTRGQQVTLSCSPISGHRSVSWYQQTPGQGLQFLFEYFSETQRNKGNFPGRFSGRQFSNSRSEMNVSTLELGDSALYLCASRGGNPYNEQFFGPGTRLTVL.

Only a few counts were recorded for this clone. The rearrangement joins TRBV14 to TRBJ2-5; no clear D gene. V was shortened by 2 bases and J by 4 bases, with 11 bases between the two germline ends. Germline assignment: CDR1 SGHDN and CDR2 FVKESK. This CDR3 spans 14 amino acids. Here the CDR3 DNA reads TGTGCCAGCAGCCAATTAGATGAACTAGAGACCCAGTACTTC. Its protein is CASSQLDELETQYF.

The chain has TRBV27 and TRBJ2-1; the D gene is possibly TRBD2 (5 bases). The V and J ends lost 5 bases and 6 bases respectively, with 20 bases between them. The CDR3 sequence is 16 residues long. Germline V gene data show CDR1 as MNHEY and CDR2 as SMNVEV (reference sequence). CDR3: CASSQEVRLAGNEQFF. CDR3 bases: TGTGCCAGCAGTCAAGAGGTACGGCTAGCTGGCAATGAGCAGTTCTTC.

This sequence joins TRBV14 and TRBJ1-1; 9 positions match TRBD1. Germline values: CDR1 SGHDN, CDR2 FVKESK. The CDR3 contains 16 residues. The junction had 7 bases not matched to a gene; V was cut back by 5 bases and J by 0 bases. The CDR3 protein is CASSSDRGLLNTEAFF. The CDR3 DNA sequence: TGTGCCAGCAGCTCCGACAGGGGGTTGTTGAACACTGAAGCTTTCTTT.

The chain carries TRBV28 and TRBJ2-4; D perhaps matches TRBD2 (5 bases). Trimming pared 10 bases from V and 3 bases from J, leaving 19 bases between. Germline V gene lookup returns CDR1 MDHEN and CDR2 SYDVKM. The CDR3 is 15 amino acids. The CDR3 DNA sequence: TGTGCCACCCAGCCGGGGAAGGTGGTCAAAAACATTCAGTACTTC. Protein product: CATQPGKVVKNIQYF.

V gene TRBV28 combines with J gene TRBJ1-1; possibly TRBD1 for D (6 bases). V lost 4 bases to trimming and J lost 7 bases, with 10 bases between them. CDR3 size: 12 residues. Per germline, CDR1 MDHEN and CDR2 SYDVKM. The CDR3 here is CASSSLGGEAFF. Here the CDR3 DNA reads TGTGCCAGCAGTTCACTAGGGGGTGAAGCTTTCTTT.

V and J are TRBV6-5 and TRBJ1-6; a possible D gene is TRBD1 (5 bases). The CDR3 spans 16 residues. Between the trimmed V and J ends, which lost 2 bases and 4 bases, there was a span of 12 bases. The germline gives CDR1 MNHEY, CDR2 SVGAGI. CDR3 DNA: TGTGCCAGCAGTTACCCGTCGACAGTTTATAATTCACCCCTCCACTTT. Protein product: CASSYPSTVYNSPLHF.

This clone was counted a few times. CDR3 DNA: TGTGCCAGCAGTTTACGACTAGCGGGAGACGAGCAGTACTTC. Its translation: CASSLRLAGDEQYF. The rearrangement joins TRBV27 to TRBJ2-7; 12 bases agree with TRBD2. Germline loops: CDR1 MNHEY, CDR2 SMNVEV (reference sequence). V trimming: 2 bases; J trimming: 5 bases; junction bases outside the gene matches: 1. This CDR3 spans 14 amino acids.